This T cell receptor (beta chain) comes out of a study of read filtering for tumor transcriptome and immune sequencing. Study summary: Transcriptome libraries were built from DNase-treated RNA.

Study results and limitations: IR-seq captured clonotypes deeper and more reliably than RNA-seq. In IR-seq, single-read clonotypes were about 80% of clonotypes but 3% to 3.5% of reads.

Germline values: CDR1 SGHTA, CDR2 FQGNSA. The CDR3 sequence is 20 residues long. The V and J ends lost 6 bases and 2 bases respectively, with 29 bases between them. This clonotype has a count of ten or more. Its antigen is as yet unknown. The library was built from roughly 400 ng RNA with molecular barcoded adaptors for alpha/delta and beta/gamma chains. TCRdb reprocessed the reads via MiXCR and lists one record per CDR3 protein. The profile shows about 38,000 distinct CDR3 sequences, approximately 14% of them singletons. V usage is TRBV7-2 and J usage is TRBJ2-1; maybe TRBD2 (6 bases). The specimen was a population of CD138-negative cells sorted from bone marrow. This sequence was found in a donor aged 40 or over with multiple myeloma. The CDR3 nucleotides are TGTGCCAGCAGGGGCTGGCGGGAAAATAGGACTTGGCGAGCCTACAATGAGCAGTTCTTC. It codes for CASRGWRENRTWRAYNEQFF.